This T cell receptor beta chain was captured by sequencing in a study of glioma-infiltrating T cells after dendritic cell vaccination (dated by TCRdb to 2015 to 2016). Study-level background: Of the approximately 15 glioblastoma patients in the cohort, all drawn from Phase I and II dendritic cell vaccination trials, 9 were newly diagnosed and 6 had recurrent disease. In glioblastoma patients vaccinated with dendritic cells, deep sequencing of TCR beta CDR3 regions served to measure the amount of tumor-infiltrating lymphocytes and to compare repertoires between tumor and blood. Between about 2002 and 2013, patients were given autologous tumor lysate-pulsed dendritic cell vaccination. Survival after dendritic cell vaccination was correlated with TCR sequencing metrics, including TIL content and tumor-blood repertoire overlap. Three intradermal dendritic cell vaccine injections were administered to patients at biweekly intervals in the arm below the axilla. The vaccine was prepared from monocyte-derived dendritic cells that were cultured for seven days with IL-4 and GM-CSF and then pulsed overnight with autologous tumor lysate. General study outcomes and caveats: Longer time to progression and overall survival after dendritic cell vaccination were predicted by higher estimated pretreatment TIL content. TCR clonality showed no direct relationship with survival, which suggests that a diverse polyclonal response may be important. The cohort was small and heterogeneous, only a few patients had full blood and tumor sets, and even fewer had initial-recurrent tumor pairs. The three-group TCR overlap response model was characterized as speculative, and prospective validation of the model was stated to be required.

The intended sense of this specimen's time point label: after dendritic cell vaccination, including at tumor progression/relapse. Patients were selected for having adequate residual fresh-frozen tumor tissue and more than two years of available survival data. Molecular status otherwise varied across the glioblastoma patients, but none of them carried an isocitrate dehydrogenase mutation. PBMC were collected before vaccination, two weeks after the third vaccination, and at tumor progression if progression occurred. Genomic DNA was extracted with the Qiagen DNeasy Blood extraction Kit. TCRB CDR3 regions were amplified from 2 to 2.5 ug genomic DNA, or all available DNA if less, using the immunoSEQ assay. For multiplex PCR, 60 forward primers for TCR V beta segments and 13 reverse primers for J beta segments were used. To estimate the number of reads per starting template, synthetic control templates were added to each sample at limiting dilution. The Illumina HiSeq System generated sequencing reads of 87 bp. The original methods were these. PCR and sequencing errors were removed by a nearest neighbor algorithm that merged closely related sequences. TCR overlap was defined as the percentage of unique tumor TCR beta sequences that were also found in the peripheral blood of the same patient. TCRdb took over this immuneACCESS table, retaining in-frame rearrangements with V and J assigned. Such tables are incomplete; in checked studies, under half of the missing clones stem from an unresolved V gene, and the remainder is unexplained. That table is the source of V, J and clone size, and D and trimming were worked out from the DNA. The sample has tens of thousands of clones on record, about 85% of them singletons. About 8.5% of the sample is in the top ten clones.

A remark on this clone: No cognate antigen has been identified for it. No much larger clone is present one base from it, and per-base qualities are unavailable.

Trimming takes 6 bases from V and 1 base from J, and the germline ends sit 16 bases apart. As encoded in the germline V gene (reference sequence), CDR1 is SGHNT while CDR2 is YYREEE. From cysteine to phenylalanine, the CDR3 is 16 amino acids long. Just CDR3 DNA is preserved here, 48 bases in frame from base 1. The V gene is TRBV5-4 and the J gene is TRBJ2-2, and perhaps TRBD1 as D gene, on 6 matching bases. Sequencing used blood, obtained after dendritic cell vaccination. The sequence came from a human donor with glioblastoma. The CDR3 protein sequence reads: CASIPGDRLNTGELFF. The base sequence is TGTGCCAGCATCCCGGGCGACAGGCTGAACACCGGGGAGCTGTTTTTT.